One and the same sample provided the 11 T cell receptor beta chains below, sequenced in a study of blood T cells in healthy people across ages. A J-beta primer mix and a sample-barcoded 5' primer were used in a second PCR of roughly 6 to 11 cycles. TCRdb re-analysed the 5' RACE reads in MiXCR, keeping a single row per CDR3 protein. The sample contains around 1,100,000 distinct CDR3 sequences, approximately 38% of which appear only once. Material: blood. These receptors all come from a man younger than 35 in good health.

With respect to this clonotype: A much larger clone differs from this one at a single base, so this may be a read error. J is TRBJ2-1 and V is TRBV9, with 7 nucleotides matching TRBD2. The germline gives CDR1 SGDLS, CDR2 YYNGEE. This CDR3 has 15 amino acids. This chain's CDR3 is CASSVRTSGGNEQLF. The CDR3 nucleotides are TGTGCCAGCAGCGTCCGGACTAGTGGTGGGAATGAGCAGCTCTTC. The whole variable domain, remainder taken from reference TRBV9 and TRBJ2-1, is DSGVTQTPKHLITATGQRVTLRCSPRSGDLSVYWYQQSLDQGLQFLIQYYNGEERAKGNILERFSAQQFPDLHSELNLSSLELGDSALYFCASSVRTSGGNEQLFGPGTRLTVL.

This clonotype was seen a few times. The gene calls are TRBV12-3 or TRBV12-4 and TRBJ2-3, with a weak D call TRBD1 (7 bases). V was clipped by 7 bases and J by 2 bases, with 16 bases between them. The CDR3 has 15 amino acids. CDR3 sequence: CASIPAGQNTDTQYF. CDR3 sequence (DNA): TGTGCCAGCATCCCGGCGGGACAGAACACAGATACGCAGTATTTT.

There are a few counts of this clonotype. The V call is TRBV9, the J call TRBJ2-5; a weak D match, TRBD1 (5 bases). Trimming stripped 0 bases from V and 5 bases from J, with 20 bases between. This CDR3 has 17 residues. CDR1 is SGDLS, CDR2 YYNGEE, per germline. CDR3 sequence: CASSVAPGLTKGETQYF. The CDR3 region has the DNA TGTGCCAGCAGCGTAGCGCCGGGTCTCACTAAGGGGGAGACCCAGTACTTC.

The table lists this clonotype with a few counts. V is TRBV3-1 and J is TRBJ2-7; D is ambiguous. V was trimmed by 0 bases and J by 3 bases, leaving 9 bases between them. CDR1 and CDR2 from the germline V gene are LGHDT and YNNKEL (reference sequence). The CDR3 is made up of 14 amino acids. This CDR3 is CASSQDRSRYEQYF. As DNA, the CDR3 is TGTGCCAGCAGCCAAGATAGGAGCCGCTACGAGCAGTACTTC.

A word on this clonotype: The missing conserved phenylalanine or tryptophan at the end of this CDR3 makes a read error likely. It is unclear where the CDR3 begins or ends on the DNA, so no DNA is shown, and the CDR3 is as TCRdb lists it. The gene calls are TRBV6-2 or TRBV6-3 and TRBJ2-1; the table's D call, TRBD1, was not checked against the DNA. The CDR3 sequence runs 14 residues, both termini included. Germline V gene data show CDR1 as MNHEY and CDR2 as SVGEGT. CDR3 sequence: CASSDPTGGNERFC.

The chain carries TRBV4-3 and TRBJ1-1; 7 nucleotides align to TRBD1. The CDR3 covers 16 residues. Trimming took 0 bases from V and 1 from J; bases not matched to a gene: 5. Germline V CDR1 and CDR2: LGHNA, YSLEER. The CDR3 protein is CASSQDHRGRNTEAFF. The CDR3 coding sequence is TGCGCCAGCAGCCAAGATCACAGGGGACGGAACACTGAAGCTTTCTTT.

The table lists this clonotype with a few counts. CDR3: CSAERPGQWADTQYF. The CDR3, as DNA: TGCAGTGCTGAACGCCCGGGACAGTGGGCAGATACGCAGTATTTT. The gene calls are TRBV20-1 and TRBJ2-3, with 7 nucleotides matching TRBD1. The V gene end was trimmed by 5 bases and the J gene end by 4 bases; junction bases not matched to a gene: 12. CDR1 is DFQATT, CDR2 SNEGSKA, per germline (reference sequence). The CDR3 runs 15 residues.

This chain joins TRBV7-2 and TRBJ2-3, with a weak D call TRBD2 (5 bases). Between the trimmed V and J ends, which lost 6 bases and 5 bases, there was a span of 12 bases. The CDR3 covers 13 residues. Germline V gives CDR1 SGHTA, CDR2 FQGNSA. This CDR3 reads CASSGENRDTQYF. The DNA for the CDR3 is TGTGCCAGCAGTGGGGAGAATAGAGATACGCAGTATTTT.

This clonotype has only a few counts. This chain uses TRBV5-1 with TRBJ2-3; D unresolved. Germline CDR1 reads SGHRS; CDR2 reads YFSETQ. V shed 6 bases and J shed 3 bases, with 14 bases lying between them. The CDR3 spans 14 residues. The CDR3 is CASTIAGPTDTQYF. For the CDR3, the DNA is TGCGCCAGCACGATCGCCGGGCCAACAGATACGCAGTATTTT.

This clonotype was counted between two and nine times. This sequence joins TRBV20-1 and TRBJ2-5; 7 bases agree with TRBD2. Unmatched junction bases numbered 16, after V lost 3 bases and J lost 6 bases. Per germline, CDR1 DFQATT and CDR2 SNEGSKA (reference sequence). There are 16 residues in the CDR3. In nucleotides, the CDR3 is TGCAGTGCTAGCCCCCTTCAGCGGGGCACACATCAGACCCAGTACTTC. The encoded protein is CSASPLQRGTHQTQYF.

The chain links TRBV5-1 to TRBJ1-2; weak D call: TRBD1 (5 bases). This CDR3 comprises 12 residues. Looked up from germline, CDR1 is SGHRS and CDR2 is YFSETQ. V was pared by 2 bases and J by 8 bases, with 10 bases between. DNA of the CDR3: TGCGCCAGCAGCTTATCAGGGTCCGGCTACACCTTC. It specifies CASSLSGSGYTF.